This TCR beta chain was captured in a study of CD8 T cells in ankylosing spondylitis. Study-level findings and limits: Those disease-linked clones were CD8+; they were also relatively rare in peripheral blood. The study identified a TCR beta motif of roughly eight highly homologous variants that appeared characteristic of ankylosing spondylitis blood. Disease-associated clones were reportedly significantly overrepresented in matched ankylosing spondylitis synovial fluid.

TCR beta libraries were made by quantitative 5'-RACE with molecular barcodes. TCRdb ran MiXCR on the 5' RACE reads and lists one entry per CDR3 protein. The sample includes 800,000 to 900,000 distinct CDR3 sequences, about an eighth of them seen just once. There are many counts of this clonotype. Its antigen is not known. J lost 4 bases, V lost 5 bases, and 15 bases had no gene match. Germline lookup yields CDR1 SQVTM and CDR2 ANQGSEA. This CDR3 comprises 17 residues. V is TRBV29-1 and J is TRBJ2-5; TRBD1 aligns across 11 bases. Sequencing was carried out using blood, either unsorted or a sorted T cell fraction (not recorded which). This receptor was taken from a male donor with ankylosing spondylitis. CDR3 in amino acids: CSVNLLLDRGRVETQYF. For the CDR3, the DNA is TGCAGCGTTAACCTCCTTTTGGACAGGGGGCGGGTAGAGACCCAGTACTTC. Full variable domain (outside the CDR3, taken from reference TRBV29-1 and TRBJ2-5): SAVISQKPSRDICQRGTSLTIQCQVDSQVTMMFWYRQQPGQSLTLIATANQGSEATYESGFVIDKFPISRPNLTFSTLTVSNMSPEDSSIYLCSVNLLLDRGRVETQYFGPGTRLLVL.